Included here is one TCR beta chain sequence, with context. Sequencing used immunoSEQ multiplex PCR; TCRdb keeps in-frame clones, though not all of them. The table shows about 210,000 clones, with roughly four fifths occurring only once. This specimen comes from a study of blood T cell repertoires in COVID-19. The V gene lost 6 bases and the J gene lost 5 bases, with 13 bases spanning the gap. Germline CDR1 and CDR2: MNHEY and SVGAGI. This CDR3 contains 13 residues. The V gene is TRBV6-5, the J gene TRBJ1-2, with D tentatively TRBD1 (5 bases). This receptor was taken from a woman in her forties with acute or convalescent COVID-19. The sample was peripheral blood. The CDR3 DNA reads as TGTGCCAGCAGCCCCCAGGGAAGTTATGGCTACACCTTC. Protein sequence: CASSPQGSYGYTF.